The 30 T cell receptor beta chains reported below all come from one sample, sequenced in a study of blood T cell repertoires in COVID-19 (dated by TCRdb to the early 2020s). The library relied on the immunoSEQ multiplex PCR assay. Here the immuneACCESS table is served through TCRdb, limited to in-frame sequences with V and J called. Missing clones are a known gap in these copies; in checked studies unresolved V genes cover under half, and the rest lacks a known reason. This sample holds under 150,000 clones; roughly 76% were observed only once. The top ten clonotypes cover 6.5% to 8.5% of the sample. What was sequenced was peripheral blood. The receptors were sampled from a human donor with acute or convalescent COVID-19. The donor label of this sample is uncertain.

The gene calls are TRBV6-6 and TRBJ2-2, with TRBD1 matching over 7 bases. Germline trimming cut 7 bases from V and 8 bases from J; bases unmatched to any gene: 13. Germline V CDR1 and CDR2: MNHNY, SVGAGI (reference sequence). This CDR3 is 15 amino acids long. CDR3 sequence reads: CASKVLQGFIGELFF. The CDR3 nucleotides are TGTGCCAGCAAGGTTTTACAGGGGTTTATTGGGGAGCTGTTTTTT.

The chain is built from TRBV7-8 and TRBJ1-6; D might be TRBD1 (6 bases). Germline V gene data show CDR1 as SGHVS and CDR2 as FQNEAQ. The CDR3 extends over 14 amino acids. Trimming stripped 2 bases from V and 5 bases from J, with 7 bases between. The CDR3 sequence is CASSLTGNNSPLHF. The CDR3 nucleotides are TGTGCCAGCAGCTTAACAGGGAATAATTCACCCCTCCACTTT.

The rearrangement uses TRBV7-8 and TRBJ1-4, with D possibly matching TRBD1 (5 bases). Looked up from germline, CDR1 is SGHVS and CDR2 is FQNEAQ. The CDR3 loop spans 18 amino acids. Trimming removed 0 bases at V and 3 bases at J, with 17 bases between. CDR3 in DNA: TGTGCCAGCAGCTTAGCGGGCCAGGTTTTAGGGGCTAATGAAAAACTGTTTTTT. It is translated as CASSLAGQVLGANEKLFF.

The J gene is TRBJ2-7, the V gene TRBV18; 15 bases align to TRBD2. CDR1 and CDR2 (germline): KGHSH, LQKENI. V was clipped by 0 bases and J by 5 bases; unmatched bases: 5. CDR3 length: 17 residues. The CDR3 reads CASSPPGLAGGSDEQYF. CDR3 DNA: TGTGCCAGCTCACCACCGGGACTAGCGGGGGGTTCCGACGAGCAGTACTTC.

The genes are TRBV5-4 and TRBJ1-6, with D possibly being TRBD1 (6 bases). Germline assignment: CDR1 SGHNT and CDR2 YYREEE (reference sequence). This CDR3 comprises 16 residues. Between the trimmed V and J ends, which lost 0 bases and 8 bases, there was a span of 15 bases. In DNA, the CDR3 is TGTGCCAGCAGCTTGGGGCAGGGGAGATGGGATTCACCCCTCCACTTT. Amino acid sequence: CASSLGQGRWDSPLHF. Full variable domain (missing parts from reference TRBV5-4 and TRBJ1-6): ETGVTQSPTHLIKTRGQQVTLRCSSQSGHNTVSWYQQALGQGPQFIFQYYREEENGRGNFPPRFSGLQFPNYSSELNVNALELDDSALYLCASSLGQGRWDSPLHFGNGTRLTVT.

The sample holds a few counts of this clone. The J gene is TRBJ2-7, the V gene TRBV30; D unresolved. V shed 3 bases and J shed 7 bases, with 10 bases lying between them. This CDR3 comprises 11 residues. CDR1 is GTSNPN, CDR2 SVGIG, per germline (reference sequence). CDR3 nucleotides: TGTGCCTGGAGCCGTAACGAGGAGCAGTACGTC. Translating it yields CAWSRNEEQYV.

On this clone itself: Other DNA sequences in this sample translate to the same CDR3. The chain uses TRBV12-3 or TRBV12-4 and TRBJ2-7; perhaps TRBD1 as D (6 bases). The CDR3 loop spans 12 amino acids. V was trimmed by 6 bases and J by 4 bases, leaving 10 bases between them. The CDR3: CASSPGQYEQYF. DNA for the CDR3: TGTGCCAGCAGCCCGGGACAATACGAGCAGTACTTC.

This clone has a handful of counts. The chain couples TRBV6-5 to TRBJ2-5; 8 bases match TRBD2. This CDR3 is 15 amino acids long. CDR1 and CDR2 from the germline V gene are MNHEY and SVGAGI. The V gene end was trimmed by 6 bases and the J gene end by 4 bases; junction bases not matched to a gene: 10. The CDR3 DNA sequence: TGTGCCAGCAGGCCGGGGGGGATCTCCCGAGAGACCCAGTACTTC. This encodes CASRPGGISRETQYF.

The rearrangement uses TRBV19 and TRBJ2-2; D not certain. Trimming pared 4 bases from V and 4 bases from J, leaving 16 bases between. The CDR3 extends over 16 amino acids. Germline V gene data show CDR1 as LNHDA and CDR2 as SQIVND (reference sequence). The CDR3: CASSSPHGVLTGELFF. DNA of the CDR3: TGTGCCAGTAGTAGCCCCCACGGAGTCCTCACCGGGGAGCTGTTTTTT.

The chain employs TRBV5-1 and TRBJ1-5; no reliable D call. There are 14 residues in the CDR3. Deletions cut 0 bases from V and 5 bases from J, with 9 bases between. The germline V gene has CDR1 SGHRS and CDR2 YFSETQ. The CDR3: CASSLAPGDQPQHF. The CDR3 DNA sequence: TGCGCCAGCAGCTTGGCCCCGGGAGATCAGCCCCAGCATTTT. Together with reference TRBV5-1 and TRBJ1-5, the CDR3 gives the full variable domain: KAGVTQTPRYLIKTRGQQVTLSCSPISGHRSVSWYQQTPGQGLQFLFEYFSETQRNKGNFPGRFSGRQFSNSRSEMNVSTLELGDSALYLCASSLAPGDQPQHFGDGTRLSIL.

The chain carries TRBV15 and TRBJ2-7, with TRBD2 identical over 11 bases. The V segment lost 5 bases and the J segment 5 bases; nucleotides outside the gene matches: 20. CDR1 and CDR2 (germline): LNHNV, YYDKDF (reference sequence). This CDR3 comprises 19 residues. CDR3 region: CATSPRHQTSGDPLNEQYV. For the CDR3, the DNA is TGTGCCACCAGCCCCCGACACCAGACTAGCGGGGATCCCCTAAACGAGCAGTACGTC.

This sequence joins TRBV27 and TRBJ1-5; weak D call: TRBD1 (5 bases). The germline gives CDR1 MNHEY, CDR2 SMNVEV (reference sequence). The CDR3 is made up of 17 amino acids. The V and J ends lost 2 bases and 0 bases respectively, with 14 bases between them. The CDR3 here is CASSLTLPGLSNQPQHF. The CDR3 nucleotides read TGTGCCAGCAGTTTAACCCTCCCGGGACTTAGCAATCAGCCCCAGCATTTT.

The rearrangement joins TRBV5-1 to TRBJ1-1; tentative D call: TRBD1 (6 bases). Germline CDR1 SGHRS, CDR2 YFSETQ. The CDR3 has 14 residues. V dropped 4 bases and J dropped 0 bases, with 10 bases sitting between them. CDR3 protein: CASSGQIMNTEAFF. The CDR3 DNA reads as TGCGCCAGCAGCGGACAGATCATGAACACTGAAGCTTTCTTT.

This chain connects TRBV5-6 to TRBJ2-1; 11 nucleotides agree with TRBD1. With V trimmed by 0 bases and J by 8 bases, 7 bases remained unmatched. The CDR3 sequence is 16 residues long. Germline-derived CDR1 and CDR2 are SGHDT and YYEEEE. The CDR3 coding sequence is TGTGCCAGCAGCTTGGATGGGACAGGGGGGGACGATGAGCAGTTCTTC. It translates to CASSLDGTGGDDEQFF.

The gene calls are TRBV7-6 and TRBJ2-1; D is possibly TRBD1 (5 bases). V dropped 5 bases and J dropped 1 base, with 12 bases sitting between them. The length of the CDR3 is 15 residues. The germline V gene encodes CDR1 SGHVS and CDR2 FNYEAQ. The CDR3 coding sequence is TGTGCCAGCAGCGCCGGACACTTTTCCTACAATGAGCAGTTCTTC. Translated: CASSAGHFSYNEQFF.

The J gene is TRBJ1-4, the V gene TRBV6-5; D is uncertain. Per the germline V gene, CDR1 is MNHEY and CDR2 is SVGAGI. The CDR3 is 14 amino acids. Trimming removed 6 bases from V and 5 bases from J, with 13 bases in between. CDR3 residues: CASSLLFSNEKLFF. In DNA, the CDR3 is TGTGCCAGCAGCCTCCTCTTCTCGAATGAAAAACTGTTTTTT.

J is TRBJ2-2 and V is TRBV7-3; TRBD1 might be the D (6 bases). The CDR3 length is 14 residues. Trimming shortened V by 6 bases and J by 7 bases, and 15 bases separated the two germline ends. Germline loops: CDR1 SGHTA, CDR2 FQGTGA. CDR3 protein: CASSTRGFLGELFF. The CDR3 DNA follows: TGTGCCAGCAGTACCAGGGGCTTCCTCGGGGAGCTGTTTTTT.

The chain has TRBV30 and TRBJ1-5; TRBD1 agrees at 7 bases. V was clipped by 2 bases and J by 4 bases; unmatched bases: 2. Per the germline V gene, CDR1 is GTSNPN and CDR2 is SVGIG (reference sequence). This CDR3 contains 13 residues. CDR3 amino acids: CAWSRDRNQPQHF. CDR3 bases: TGTGCCTGGAGTCGGGACAGAAATCAGCCCCAGCATTTT.

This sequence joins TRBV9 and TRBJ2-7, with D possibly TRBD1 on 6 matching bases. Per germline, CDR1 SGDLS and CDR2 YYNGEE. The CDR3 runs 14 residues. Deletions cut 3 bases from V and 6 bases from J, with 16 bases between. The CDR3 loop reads CASSATGPLGEQYV. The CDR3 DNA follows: TGTGCCAGCAGCGCCACAGGGCCCTTGGGCGAGCAGTACGTC.

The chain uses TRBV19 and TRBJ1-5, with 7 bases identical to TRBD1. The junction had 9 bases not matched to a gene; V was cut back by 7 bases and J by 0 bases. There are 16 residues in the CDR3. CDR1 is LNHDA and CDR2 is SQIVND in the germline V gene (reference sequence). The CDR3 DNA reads TGTGCCAGTACCTTTAGGGGGCCTAATAGCAATCAGCCCCAGCATTTT. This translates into CASTFRGPNSNQPQHF.

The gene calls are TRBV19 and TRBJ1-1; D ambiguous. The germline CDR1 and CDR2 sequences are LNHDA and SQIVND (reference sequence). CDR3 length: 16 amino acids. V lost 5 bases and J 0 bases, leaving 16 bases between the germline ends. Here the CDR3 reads CASSFSRGRLNTEAFF. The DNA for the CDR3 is TGTGCCAGTAGTTTCTCCCGAGGAAGGTTGAACACTGAAGCTTTCTTT.

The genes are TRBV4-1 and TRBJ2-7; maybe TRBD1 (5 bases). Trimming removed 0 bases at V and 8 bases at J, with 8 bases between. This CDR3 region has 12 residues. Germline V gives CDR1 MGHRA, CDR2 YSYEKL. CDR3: CASSQEMGQQYF. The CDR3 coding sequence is TGCGCCAGCAGCCAAGAGATGGGGCAGCAGTACTTC.

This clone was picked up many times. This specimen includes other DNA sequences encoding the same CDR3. This CDR3 reads CASSQETVSYNEQFF. The CDR3 DNA follows: TGCGCCAGCAGCCAAGAGACAGTCTCCTACAATGAGCAGTTCTTC. V usage is TRBV4-1 and J usage is TRBJ2-1, with D possibly being TRBD1 (5 bases). Trimming shortened V by 0 bases and J by 0 bases, and 6 bases separated the two germline ends. CDR1 MGHRA and CDR2 YSYEKL come from the germline V gene. This CDR3 has 15 amino acids.

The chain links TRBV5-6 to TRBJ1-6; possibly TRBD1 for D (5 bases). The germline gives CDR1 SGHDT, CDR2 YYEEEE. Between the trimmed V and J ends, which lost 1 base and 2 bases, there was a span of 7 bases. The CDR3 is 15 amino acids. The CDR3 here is CASSLQGTYNSPLHF. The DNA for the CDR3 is TGTGCCAGCAGCTTGCAGGGAACCTATAATTCACCCCTCCACTTT.

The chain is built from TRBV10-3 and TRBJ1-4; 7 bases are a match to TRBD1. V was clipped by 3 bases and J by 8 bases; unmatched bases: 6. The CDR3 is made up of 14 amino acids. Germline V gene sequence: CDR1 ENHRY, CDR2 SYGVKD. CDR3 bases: TGTGCCATCAGTGACAGGGGGGTAGGAGAAAAACTGTTTTTT. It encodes CAISDRGVGEKLFF.

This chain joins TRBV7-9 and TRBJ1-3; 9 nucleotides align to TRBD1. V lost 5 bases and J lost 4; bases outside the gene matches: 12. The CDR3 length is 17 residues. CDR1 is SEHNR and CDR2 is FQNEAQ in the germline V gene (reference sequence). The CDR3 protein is CASSRPWTGDYGNTIYF. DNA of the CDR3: TGTGCCAGCAGCCGACCATGGACAGGGGATTACGGAAACACCATATATTTT.

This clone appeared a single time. The CDR3 DNA is TGTGCCAGCAGTTACTCTGGCGGGGGTAATGAGCAGTTCTTC. Its translation is CASSYSGGGNEQFF. This chain joins TRBV6-6 and TRBJ2-1; 7 positions match TRBD2. Trimming removed 0 bases from V and 7 bases from J; junction bases left unmatched: 3. The germline gives CDR1 MNHNY, CDR2 SVGAGI (reference sequence). This CDR3 region has 14 residues.

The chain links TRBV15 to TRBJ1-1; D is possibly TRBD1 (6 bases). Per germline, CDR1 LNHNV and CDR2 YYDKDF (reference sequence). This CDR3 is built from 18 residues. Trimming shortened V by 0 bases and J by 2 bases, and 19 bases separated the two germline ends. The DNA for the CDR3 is TGTGCCACCAGCAGAGATCGGGGACAACTTCTTACAAACACTGAAGCTTTCTTT. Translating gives CATSRDRGQLLTNTEAFF.

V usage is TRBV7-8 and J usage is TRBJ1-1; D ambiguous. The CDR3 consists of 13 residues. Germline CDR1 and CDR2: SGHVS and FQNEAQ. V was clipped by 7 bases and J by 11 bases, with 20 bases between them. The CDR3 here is CASIDDSQLSAFF. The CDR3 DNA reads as TGTGCCAGCATCGATGACTCGCAACTCTCGGCTTTCTTT. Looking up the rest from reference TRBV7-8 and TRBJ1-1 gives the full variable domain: GAGVSQSPRYKVAKRGQDVALRCDPISGHVSLFWYQQALGQGPEFLTYFQNEAQLDKSGLPSDRFFAERPEGSVSTLKIQRTQQEDSAVYLCASIDDSQLSAFFGQGTRLTVV.

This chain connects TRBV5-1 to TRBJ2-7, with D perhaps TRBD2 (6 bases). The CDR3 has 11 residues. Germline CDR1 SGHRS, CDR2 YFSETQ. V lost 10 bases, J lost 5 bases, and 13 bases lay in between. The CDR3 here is CAGTDPHEQYF. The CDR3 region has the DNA TGCGCCGGGACTGATCCCCACGAGCAGTACTTC.